The next 12 T cell receptor beta chains were all read from a single sample in a study of blood T cell repertoires in COVID-19. Clones were sequenced by immunoSEQ multiplex PCR, and TCRdb holds only the in-frame ones, with some missing. The repertoire includes 45,000 or so clones, 70% to 85% of them detected once, and roughly a third sits in the top ten. The sequenced sample was peripheral blood. Every receptor here comes from a woman older than 75 with acute or convalescent COVID-19.

The rearrangement links TRBV5-6 to TRBJ2-7; D remains unclear. The CDR3 contains 15 residues. Germline CDR1 SGHDT, CDR2 YYEEEE. V lost 2 bases to trimming and J lost 2 bases, with 14 bases between them. The CDR3 DNA reads TGTGCCAGCAGCTTACCCCTGGCAGGTACCTACGAGCAGTACTTC. Its protein product is CASSLPLAGTYEQYF.

This clone was seen once. The chain carries TRBV13 and TRBJ2-3; 7 nucleotides line up with TRBD2. J gave up 4 bases and V 7 bases, and 8 bases lay outside the gene matches. Germline V lookup: CDR1 PRHDT, CDR2 FYEKMQ (reference sequence). This CDR3 comprises 14 residues. CDR3: CASIRAGLADTQYF. CDR3 in DNA: TGTGCCAGCATCCGAGCGGGACTGGCAGATACGCAGTATTTT.

The J gene is TRBJ1-1, the V gene TRBV12-3 or TRBV12-4; the D is unclear. V was trimmed by 7 bases and J by 5 bases, leaving 14 bases between them. CDR3 size: 13 residues. The CDR3 bases are TGTGCCAGCACCGGCCGTGAGGGTACTGAAGCTTTCTTT. Translating gives CASTGREGTEAFF.

The CDR3 DNA reads as TGCGCCAGCAGCTTGGGGCCCACAGATACGCAGTATTTT. Protein sequence: CASSLGPTDTQYF. The J gene is TRBJ2-3, the V gene TRBV5-1; D gene ambiguous. Trimming pared 0 bases from V and 2 bases from J, leaving 4 bases between. Germline V gene sequence: CDR1 SGHRS, CDR2 YFSETQ. This CDR3 spans 13 amino acids.

The rearrangement joins TRBV18 to TRBJ1-2; 11 bases are a match to TRBD1. Germline V gene sequence: CDR1 KGHSH, CDR2 LQKENI. Germline trimming cut 4 bases from V and 6 bases from J; bases unmatched to any gene: 1. The CDR3 length is 13 residues. The CDR3 protein is CASSQGQGDGYTF. In DNA form, the CDR3 reads TGTGCCAGCTCACAGGGACAGGGGGATGGCTACACCTTC.

The genes are TRBV28 and TRBJ1-1; D is possibly TRBD1 (6 bases). The length of the CDR3 is 14 residues. Trimming took 6 bases from V and 4 from J, leaving 15 bases between them. Germline loops: CDR1 MDHEN, CDR2 SYDVKM. The CDR3 is CASSQTTGGTEAFF. DNA of the CDR3: TGTGCCAGCAGCCAAACGACAGGCGGCACTGAAGCTTTCTTT.

CDR3 residues: CASSHGQVAMNTEAFF. For the CDR3, the DNA is TGCGCCAGCAGCCACGGACAGGTTGCCATGAACACTGAAGCTTTCTTT. The chain recombines TRBV4-1 with TRBJ1-1; 7 bases match TRBD1. J gave up 0 bases and V 3 bases, and 7 bases lay outside the gene matches. Germline V gives CDR1 MGHRA, CDR2 YSYEKL. This CDR3 comprises 16 residues.

The chain has TRBV28 and TRBJ2-1, with 7 bases identical to TRBD2. The CDR3 spans 14 residues. Germline V CDR1 and CDR2: MDHEN, SYDVKM. V lost 6 bases, J lost 9 bases, and 11 bases stayed unmatched. This CDR3 is CASRKGGSTGEQFF. In DNA form, the CDR3 reads TGTGCCAGCAGGAAAGGCGGGAGTACTGGTGAGCAGTTCTTC.

This sequence joins TRBV30 and TRBJ1-6; no definite D call. V was shortened by 0 bases and J by 10 bases, with 16 bases between the two germline ends. Germline values: CDR1 GTSNPN, CDR2 SVGIG (reference sequence). The CDR3 length is 15 residues. In nucleotides, the CDR3 is TGTGCCTGGAGTGTGGATGGAGGGATTGGGTCACCCCTCCACTTT. This encodes CAWSVDGGIGSPLHF. The variable domain in full, with the rest retrieved from reference TRBV30 and TRBJ1-6, is SQTIHQWPATLVQPVGSPLSLECTVEGTSNPNLYWYRQAAGRGLQLLFYSVGIGQISSEVPQNLSASRPQDRQFILSSKKLLLSDSGFYLCAWSVDGGIGSPLHFGNGTRLTVT.

This chain joins TRBV10-3 and TRBJ2-7; 14 positions agree with TRBD2. CDR1 ENHRY and CDR2 SYGVKD come from the germline V gene. With V trimmed by 4 bases and J by 4 bases, 0 bases remained unmatched. The CDR3 spans 14 residues. In DNA form, the CDR3 reads TGTGCCATCAGTGGGACTAGCGGGGGGTACGAGCAGTACTTC. This encodes CAISGTSGGYEQYF.

The rearrangement joins TRBV6-2 or TRBV6-3 to TRBJ2-7; a weak D match, TRBD1 (6 bases). The V gene's germline CDR1 is MNHEY and CDR2 SVGEGT. This CDR3 comprises 13 residues. Deletions cut 2 bases from V and 4 bases from J, with 9 bases between. Written as DNA, the CDR3 is TGTGCCAGCAGTTACGGGGGCGATTACGAGCAGTACTTC. Translating it yields CASSYGGDYEQYF.

The rearrangement uses TRBV19 and TRBJ2-1, with 8 bases matching TRBD1. This CDR3 region has 17 residues. Germline values: CDR1 LNHDA, CDR2 SQIVND (reference sequence). J was trimmed by 4 bases and V by 4 bases; bases with no gene match: 12. CDR3 sequence: CASSTSGGSFIYNEQFF. The CDR3 DNA reads TGTGCCAGTAGTACCTCAGGGGGCTCTTTTATATACAATGAGCAGTTCTTC.